This TCR beta chain was obtained from a study of blood T cell repertoires in COVID-19. Study-wide background: The United States, Italy and Spain provided the acute and convalescent COVID-19 samples.

The assay was immunoSEQ multiplex PCR, and TCRdb's table has in-frame clones only and misses some. The table includes 150,000 to 200,000 clones, about 89% detected once. The CDR3 length is 15 residues. V gave up 2 bases and J gave up 2 bases; unmatched junction bases: 5. Looked up from germline, CDR1 is SGHRS and CDR2 is YFSETQ. The chain couples TRBV5-1 to TRBJ2-3; TRBD1 agrees at 7 bases. The source material was peripheral blood. The clonotype was recovered from a middle-aged man with active or convalescent COVID-19. CDR3 sequence reads: CASSFGQDPTDTQYF. The CDR3 DNA follows: TGCGCCAGCAGCTTCGGACAGGACCCCACAGATACGCAGTATTTT.